These T cell receptor beta chains were read from a single sample in a study of tumor-infiltrating lymphocytes in glioblastoma multiforme. TCRdb ran MiXCR on the multiplex PCR reads and lists one entry per CDR3 protein. The data hold some 10,000 distinct CDR3 sequences, with 60% to 75% observed a single time. The sequencing sample was made of brain tumor tissue. These receptors all stem from a male donor with glioblastoma. The CDR3 runs from the conserved cysteine through the conserved F or W. Fields, in order: J gene, D gene, V gene, CDR3 protein, CDR3 DNA. A D gene is named only where the DNA matches it firmly.

J: TRBJ2-3
D: .
V: TRBV10-3
CDR3: CAISGSYADPQYF
DNA: TGCGCCATCAGTGGGTCGTATGCAGATCCGCAGTATTTT

J: TRBJ2-5
D: .
V: TRBV11-2
CDR3: CASSLRLFQETQYF
DNA: TGTGCCAGCAGCTTGCGTTTATTCCAAGAGACCCAGTACTTC

J: TRBJ2-1
D: .
V: TRBV11-3
CDR3: CASSSRGESEQFF
DNA: TGTGCTAGCAGCTCGAGGGGGGAGAGTGAGCAGTTTTTC

J: TRBJ1-2
D: TRBD1
V: TRBV12-3/TRBV12-4
CDR3: CASSRTGIDGHTF
DNA: TGTGCCAGCAGCCGGACAGGGATAGATGGCCACACCTTC

J: TRBJ2-7
D: .
V: TRBV7-8
CDR3: CASQLGRADCEQYF
DNA: TGTGCCAGCCAACTAGGAAGAGCTGACTGCGAGCAGTACTTC

J: TRBJ2-5
D: .
V: TRBV20-1
CDR3: CSAREFGGETQYF
DNA: TGCAGTGCTAGAGAGTTTGGAGGAGAGACCCAGTACTTC

J: TRBJ1-5
D: TRBD1
V: TRBV6-6
CDR3: CASEPGQGLQPQHF
DNA: TGTGCCAGTGAACCGGGACAGGGTCTTCAGCCCCAGCATTTT

J: TRBJ1-5
D: .
V: TRBV5-1
CDR3: CASSPSGNQPQHF
DNA: TGCGCTAGCAGCCCGAGTGGAAATCAGCCCCAGCATTTT

J: TRBJ2-1
D: .
V: TRBV11-2
CDR3: CASLGRGNEQFF
DNA: TGTGCCAGCTTAGGTAGGGGGAATGAGCAGTTCTTC

J: TRBJ1-1
D: .
V: TRBV4-1
CDR3: CANSQDMGFF
DNA: TGCGCCAACAGCCAAGACATGGGTTTCTTT

J: TRBJ2-2
D: .
V: TRBV12-3/TRBV12-4
CDR3: CACQRVNAGELFF
DNA: TGTGCCTGCCAACGGGTAAACGCCGGGGAGCTGTTTTTT